This T cell receptor (beta chain) comes out of a study of T cell responses to AZD1222 COVID-19 vaccine. Study-level points and caveats: Among the donors, most were white British and more were female, and clonal diversity was possibly underestimated. CD4 TCRs associated with vaccination spanned spike, dominating at 160-218 and 743-854. Elevations in Spike-specific TCR breadth and depth followed administration of two AZD1222 doses.

Only in-frame clones appear in the TCRdb table, and some are missing; sequencing was by immunoSEQ multiplex PCR. Among roughly 100,000 clones listed, about 88% were seen once. In the case of this clone: The antigen is unknown.

Deletions cut 2 bases from V and 4 bases from J, with 9 bases between. Germline lookup yields CDR1 ENHRY and CDR2 SYGVKD. CDR3 length: 14 residues. The sequences come from peripheral blood, collected on day 0 of AZD1222 vaccination. This TCR derives from an adult in good health. This chain joins TRBV10-3 and TRBJ1-5; tentatively, D is TRBD1 (5 bases). The CDR3 coding sequence is TGTGCCATCAGTGAGATGGGGGTAAATCAGCCCCAGCATTTT. This encodes CAISEMGVNQPQHF.